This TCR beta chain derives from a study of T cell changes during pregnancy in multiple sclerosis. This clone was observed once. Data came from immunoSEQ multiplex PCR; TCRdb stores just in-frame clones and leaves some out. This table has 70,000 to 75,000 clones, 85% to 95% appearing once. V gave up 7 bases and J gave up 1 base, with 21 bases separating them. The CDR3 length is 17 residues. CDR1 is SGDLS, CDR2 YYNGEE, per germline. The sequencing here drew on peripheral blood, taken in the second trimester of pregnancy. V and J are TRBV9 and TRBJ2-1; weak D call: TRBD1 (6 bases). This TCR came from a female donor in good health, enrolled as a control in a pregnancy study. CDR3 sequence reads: CASGGRKGVRSYNEQFF. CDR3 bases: TGTGCCAGCGGGGGAAGAAAGGGGGTTAGGTCCTACAATGAGCAGTTCTTC.